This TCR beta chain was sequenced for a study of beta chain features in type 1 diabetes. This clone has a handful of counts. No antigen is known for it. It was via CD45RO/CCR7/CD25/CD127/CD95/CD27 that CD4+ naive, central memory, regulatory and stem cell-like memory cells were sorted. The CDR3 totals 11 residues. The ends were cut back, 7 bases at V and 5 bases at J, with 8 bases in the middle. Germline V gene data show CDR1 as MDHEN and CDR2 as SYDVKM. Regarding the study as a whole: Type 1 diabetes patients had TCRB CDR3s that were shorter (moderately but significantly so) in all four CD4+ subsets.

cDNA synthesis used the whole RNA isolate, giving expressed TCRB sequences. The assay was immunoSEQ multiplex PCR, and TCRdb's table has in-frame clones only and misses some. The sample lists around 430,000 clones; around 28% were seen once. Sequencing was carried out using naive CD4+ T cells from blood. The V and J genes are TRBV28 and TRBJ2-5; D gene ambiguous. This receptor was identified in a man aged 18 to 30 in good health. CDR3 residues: CASTQGETQYF. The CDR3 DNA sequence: TGTGCCAGCACCCAAGGGGAGACCCAGTACTTC.